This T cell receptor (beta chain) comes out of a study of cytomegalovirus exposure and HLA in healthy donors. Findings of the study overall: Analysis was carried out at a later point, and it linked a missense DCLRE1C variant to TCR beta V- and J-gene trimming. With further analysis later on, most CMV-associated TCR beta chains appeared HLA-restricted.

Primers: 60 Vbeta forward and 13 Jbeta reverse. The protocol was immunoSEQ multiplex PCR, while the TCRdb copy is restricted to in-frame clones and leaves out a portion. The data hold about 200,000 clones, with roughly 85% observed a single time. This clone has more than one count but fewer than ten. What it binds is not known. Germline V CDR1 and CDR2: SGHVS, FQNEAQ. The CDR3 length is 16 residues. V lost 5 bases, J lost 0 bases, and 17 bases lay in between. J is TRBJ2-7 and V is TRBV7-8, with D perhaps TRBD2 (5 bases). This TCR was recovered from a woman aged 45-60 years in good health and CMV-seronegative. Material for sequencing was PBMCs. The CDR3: CASSQTRTGSSYEQYF. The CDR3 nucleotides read TGTGCCAGCAGCCAAACGAGGACTGGGAGCTCCTACGAGCAGTACTTC.